Following are 4 T cell receptor beta chains from one sample sequenced in a study of CD8 T cells in Susac syndrome. An input of 0.5 to 1 ug of RNA was subjected to reverse transcription using random hexamers. TCRdb reanalysed the immunoSEQ multiplex PCR reads using MiXCR and keeps one entry per CDR3 protein. Found here are roughly 120,000 distinct CDR3 sequences, 80% to 95% of them singletons; the top ten hold roughly 0.3%. The sequenced material came from CD8+ T cells from PBMCs. The receptors here all came from a human donor with multiple sclerosis.

The J gene is TRBJ1-1, the V gene TRBV9, with a tentative D call TRBD1 (6 bases). V was clipped by 3 bases and J by 6 bases, with 15 bases between them. The CDR3 extends over 14 amino acids. Germline values: CDR1 SGDLS, CDR2 YYNGEE. CDR3 protein: CASSDQRGDAEAFF. In DNA form, the CDR3 reads TGTGCCAGCAGCGATCAGAGGGGGGACGCTGAAGCTTTCTTT.

The V gene is TRBV11-2, the J gene TRBJ2-7; tentatively, D is TRBD1 or TRBD2 (5 bases each). CDR3 length equals 16 residues. Germline-derived CDR1 and CDR2 are SGHAT and FQNNGV. Trimming stripped 5 bases from V and 0 bases from J, with 17 bases between. The CDR3 region has the DNA TGTGCCAGCAGCAACACGGCAGGGCGGGTCTCCTACGAGCAGTACGTC. This translates into CASSNTAGRVSYEQYV.

V is TRBV27 and J is TRBJ2-5; D possibly matches TRBD1 or TRBD2 (5 bases each). CDR3 length: 14 residues. Trimming took 3 bases from V and 2 from J, leaving 10 bases between them. The V gene's germline CDR1 is MNHEY and CDR2 SMNVEV (reference sequence). This chain's CDR3 is CASSFLGTQETQYF. The DNA for the CDR3 is TGTGCCAGCAGTTTTCTCGGGACGCAAGAGACCCAGTACTTC.

CDR3 loop: CSAKDRPGAGEQYF. The DNA for the CDR3 is TGCAGTGCTAAGGACCGGCCCGGGGCGGGAGAGCAGTACTTC. The chain is built from TRBV20-1 and TRBJ2-7; possible D gene TRBD2, 6 bases. The CDR3 loop spans 14 amino acids. Trimming cost V 4 bases and J 7 bases, with 20 bases left between them. CDR1 is DFQATT, CDR2 SNEGSKA, per germline (reference sequence).